Listed below are T cell receptor beta chains from one sample, sequenced in a study of blood T cells in healthy people across ages. TCRdb passed the 5' RACE reads through MiXCR, listing each CDR3 protein once. The sample contains about 970,000 distinct CDR3 sequences, about 53% of which appear only once. Sequencing was performed on blood. All receptors come from a woman aged 55-69 years in good health. The CDR3 runs from the conserved cysteine through the conserved F or W. D genes are given only for firm matches. Rows give clone size only sometimes, using once, few, many, or a class for an expanded clone.

TRBJ2-5 14 few TRBV6-5 NA TGTGCCAGCGGGGGCGGTAAGCGGATAGAGACCCAGTACTTC CASGGGKRIETQYF
TRBJ2-7 14 NA TRBV28 TRBD2 TGTGCCAGCAGATCTAGCGGGAGGGCCTACGAGCAGTACTTC CASRSSGRAYEQYF
TRBJ2-2 16 NA TRBV19 NA TGTGCCAGTGATACGAAGTTGGGACAGAACACCGGGGAGCTGTTTTTT CASDTKLGQNTGELFF
TRBJ1-2 14 once TRBV20-1 NA TGCAGTGCTAGACAAACAGGGATCTTCTATGGCTACACCTTC CSARQTGIFYGYTF
TRBJ2-1 14 NA TRBV25-1 NA TGTGCCAGCAGTGCCCAGGGGATCGGCAATGAGCAGTTCTTC CASSAQGIGNEQFF
TRBJ2-7 15 NA TRBV12-3/TRBV12-4 TRBD2 TGTGCCGGCAGCAAAAGCGGGAGGGCCCCCTACGAGCAGTACTTC CAGSKSGRAPYEQYF
TRBJ2-1 18 NA TRBV6-5 TRBD1 TGTGCCAGCAGTTACCCCACTCGTCCGGGACAGGGGCCCAATGAGCAGTTCTTC CASSYPTRPGQGPNEQFF
TRBJ2-7 18 NA TRBV27 TRBD1 TGTGCCAGCAGTCGACTTTTGGGACAGGGGGCAGTAATCTACGAGCAGTACTTC CASSRLLGQGAVIYEQYF
TRBJ1-6 12 few TRBV2 NA TGTGCCAGCAAATTAGGAGAATCACCCCTCCACTTT CASKLGESPLHF
TRBJ2-7 14 many TRBV27 NA TGTGCCAGCAGAAGGGGTGGCGGGATCTACGAGCAGTACTTC CASRRGGGIYEQYF
TRBJ2-3 15 NA TRBV12-3/TRBV12-4 TRBD1 TGTGCCAGCAGTTTAGACAGGGGGCGGCCAGATACGCAGTATTTT CASSLDRGRPDTQYF
TRBJ1-2 15 NA TRBV7-6 TRBD1 TGTGCCAGCAGCCGAGGGGACAGCCTTCACTATGGCTACACCTTC CASSRGDSLHYGYTF
TRBJ2-1 14 NA TRBV2 NA TGTGCCAGCAACTTAGCATTCGGGTGGGGTGAGCAGTTCTTC CASNLAFGWGEQFF
TRBJ2-7 15 NA TRBV5-1 TRBD1 TGCGCCAGCAGCTTGGTTAGGACAGGGATACGCGAGCAGTACTTC CASSLVRTGIREQYF
TRBJ2-3 16 NA TRBV2 NA TGTGCCAGCAGTGAAGGCATCGCCCCTGGGACAGATACGCAGTATTTT CASSEGIAPGTDTQYF
TRBJ2-7 18 NA TRBV2 TRBD1 TGTGCCAGCAGTGAAGTAGGGACAGGGGAAGCTACGAGCAGTGAATCGTACTTC CASSEVGTGEATSSESYF
TRBJ2-1 20 NA TRBV7-9 NA TGTGCCAGCAGCTTGTTTTACGACGTCCCCTTAGCGCCCGCAGGCAATGAGCAGTTCTTC CASSLFYDVPLAPAGNEQFF
TRBJ2-5 13 few TRBV20-1 TRBD2 TGCAGTGCTAGACTAGCGGGAGGGCAAGAGCAGTACTTC CSARLAGGQEQYF
TRBJ1-1 15 NA TRBV27 NA TGTGCCAGCAGTTTATCGAGGTTCGCGAACACTGAAGCTTTCTTT CASSLSRFANTEAFF
TRBJ2-7 12 NA TRBV28 NA TGTGCCAGCATCGGGCCCACCTACGAGCAGTACTTC CASIGPTYEQYF
TRBJ2-7 13 NA TRBV6-5 NA TGTGCCAACAGATATGCGCAATCCTACGAGCAGTACTTC CANRYAQSYEQYF
TRBJ1-1 15 NA TRBV6-5 TRBD1 TGTGCCACCAGGGTCCCGGGACAGGGACAGGTCGGGGCTTTCTTT CATRVPGQGQVGAFF
TRBJ2-1 13 few TRBV28 NA TGTGCCAGCAGTTTTGTTCCTTACAATGAGCAGTTCTTC CASSFVPYNEQFF
TRBJ1-4 17 NA TRBV7-6 NA TGTGCCAGCAGCTTAGCGCAATTGGCAGGGACGGGCGAAAAACTGTTTTTT CASSLAQLAGTGEKLFF
TRBJ2-5 16 few TRBV5-4 NA TGTGCCAGCAGCAGGCTGGGGAAGAGGAACGAAGAGACCCAGTACTTC CASSRLGKRNEETQYF
TRBJ2-2 16 few TRBV12-3/TRBV12-4 TRBD2 TGTGCCAGCAGAGGAGCTAGCGGGAGAACCACCGGGGAGCTGTTTTTT CASRGASGRTTGELFF
TRBJ2-2 11 once TRBV6-1 NA TGTGCCAGCAGTGAGCTCGGGGAGCTGTTTTTT CASSELGELFF
TRBJ2-7 11 few TRBV2 NA TGTGCCAGCAGTGCCTGGGAGGATCAGTACTTC CASSAWEDQYF
TRBJ2-7 19 NA TRBV7-2 NA TGTGCCAGCAGCTTAGTCGGGCCCCCATGGTCGGATCCATCCTACGAGCAGTACTTC CASSLVGPPWSDPSYEQYF
TRBJ2-5 13 NA TRBV6-6 NA TGTGCCAGTAAGAAGCCGGAGAAGGAGACCCAGTACTTC CASKKPEKETQYF
TRBJ2-2 16 NA TRBV5-1 NA TGCGCCAGCAGCTTGGGGACGGCCGCGAACACCGGGGAGCTGTTTTTT CASSLGTAANTGELFF